This paragraph reports one TCR beta chain. This specimen comes from a study of blood T cell repertoires in COVID-19. Study overall: From the United States, Italy and Spain came samples of acute and convalescent COVID-19. T cells, B-cell-depleted T cells, or PBMCs provided the cDNA or gDNA that served as material.

Original handling: Amplification from reference gene primers served as the basis for estimated nucleated cell counts. Libraries were prepared by immunoSEQ multiplex PCR; TCRdb keeps only in-frame clonotypes and omits some of them. The D gene and trimming were derived from the DNA, and the V and J assignments and clone size from that table. The data hold tens of thousands of clones, with 90% observed a single time. The sequenced sample consisted of peripheral blood. The TCR was taken from a man in his forties or fifties with acute or convalescent COVID-19.

The chain's CDR3 is CASSPRTSGTTGELFF. In DNA form, the CDR3 reads TGTGCCAGCTCACCTCGGACTAGCGGGACCACCGGGGAGCTGTTTTTT. The chain combines TRBV18 with TRBJ2-2, with TRBD2 identical over 12 bases. The germline gives CDR1 KGHSH, CDR2 LQKENI. Germline trimming cut 3 bases from V and 4 bases from J; bases unmatched to any gene: 3. The CDR3 totals 16 residues.